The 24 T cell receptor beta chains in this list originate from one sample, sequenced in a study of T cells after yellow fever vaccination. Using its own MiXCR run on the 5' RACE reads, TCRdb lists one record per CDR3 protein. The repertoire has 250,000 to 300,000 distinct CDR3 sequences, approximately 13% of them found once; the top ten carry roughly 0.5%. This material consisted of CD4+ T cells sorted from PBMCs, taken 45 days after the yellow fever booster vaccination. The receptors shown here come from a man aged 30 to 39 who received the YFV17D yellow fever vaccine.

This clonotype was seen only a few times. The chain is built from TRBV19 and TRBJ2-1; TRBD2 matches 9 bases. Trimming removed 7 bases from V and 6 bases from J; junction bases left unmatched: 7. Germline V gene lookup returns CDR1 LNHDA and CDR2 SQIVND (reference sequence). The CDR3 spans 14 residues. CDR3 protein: CASTRSGGINEQFF. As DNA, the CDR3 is TGTGCCAGTACTAGGAGCGGGGGGATCAATGAGCAGTTCTTC.

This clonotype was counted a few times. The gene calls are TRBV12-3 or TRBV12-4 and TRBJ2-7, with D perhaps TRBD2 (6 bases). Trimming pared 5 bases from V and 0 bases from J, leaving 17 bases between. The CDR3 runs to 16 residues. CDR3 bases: TGTGCCAGCAGTAATCGCGGGGTAGGGAGCTCCTACGAGCAGTACTTC. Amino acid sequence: CASSNRGVGSSYEQYF.

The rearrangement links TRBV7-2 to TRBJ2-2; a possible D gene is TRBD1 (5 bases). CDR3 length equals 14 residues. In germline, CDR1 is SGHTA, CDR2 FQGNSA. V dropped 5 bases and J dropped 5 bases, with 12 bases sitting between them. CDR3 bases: TGTGCCAGCAGCCCACGACAGACTACCGGGGAGCTGTTTTTT. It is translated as CASSPRQTTGELFF.

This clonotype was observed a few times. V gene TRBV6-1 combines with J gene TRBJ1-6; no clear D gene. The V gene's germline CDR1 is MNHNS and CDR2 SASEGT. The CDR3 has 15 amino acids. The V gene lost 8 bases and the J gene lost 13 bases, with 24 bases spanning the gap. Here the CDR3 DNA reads TGTGCCAGCCGTCTGATAATGGAGGGCCCGGCTCCCCTCCACTTT. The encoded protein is CASRLIMEGPAPLHF.

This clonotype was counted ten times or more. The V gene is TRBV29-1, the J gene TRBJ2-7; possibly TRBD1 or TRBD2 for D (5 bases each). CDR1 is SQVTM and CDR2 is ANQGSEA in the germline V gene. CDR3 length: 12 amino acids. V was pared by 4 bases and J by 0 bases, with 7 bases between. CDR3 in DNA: TGCAGCGTTGCGGGACCCTCCTACGAGCAGTACTTC. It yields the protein CSVAGPSYEQYF.

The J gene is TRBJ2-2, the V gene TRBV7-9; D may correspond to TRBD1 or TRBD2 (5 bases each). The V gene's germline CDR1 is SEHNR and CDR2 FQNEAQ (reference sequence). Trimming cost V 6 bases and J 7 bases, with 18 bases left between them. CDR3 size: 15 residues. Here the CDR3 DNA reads TGTGCCAGCAGTCATACCGGGACGTACAACGGGGAGCTGTTTTTT. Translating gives CASSHTGTYNGELFF.

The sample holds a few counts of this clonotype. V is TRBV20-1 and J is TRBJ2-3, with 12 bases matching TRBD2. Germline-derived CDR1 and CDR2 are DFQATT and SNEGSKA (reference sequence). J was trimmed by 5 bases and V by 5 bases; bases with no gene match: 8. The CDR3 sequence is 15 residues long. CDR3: CSARLAGAGGDTQYF. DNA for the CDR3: TGCAGTGCTCGACTAGCGGGAGCGGGTGGAGATACGCAGTATTTT.

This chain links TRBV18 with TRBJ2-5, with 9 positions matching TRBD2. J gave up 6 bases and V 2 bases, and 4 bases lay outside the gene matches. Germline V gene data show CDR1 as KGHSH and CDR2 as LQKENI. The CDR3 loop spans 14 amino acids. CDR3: CASSPAGGLQTQYF. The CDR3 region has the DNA TGTGCCAGCTCACCAGCGGGAGGGTTACAGACCCAGTACTTC.

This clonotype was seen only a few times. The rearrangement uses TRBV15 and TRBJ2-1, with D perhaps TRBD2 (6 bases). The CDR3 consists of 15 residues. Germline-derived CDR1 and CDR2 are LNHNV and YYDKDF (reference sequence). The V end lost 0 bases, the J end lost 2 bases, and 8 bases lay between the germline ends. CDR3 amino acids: CATSRDPGAYNEQFF. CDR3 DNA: TGTGCCACCAGCAGAGATCCGGGAGCCTACAATGAGCAGTTCTTC. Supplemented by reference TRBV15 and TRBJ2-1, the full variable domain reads DAMVIQNPRYQVTQFGKPVTLSCSQTLNHNVMYWYQQKSSQAPKLLFHYYDKDFNNEADTPDNFQSRRPNTSFCFLDIRSPGLGDTAMYLCATSRDPGAYNEQFFGPGTRLTVL.

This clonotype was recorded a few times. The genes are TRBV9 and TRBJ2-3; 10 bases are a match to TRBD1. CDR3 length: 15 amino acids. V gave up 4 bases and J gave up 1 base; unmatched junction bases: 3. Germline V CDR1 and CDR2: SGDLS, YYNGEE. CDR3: CASSLTGGRTDTQYF. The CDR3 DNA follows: TGTGCCAGCAGCTTGACAGGGGGCCGCACAGATACGCAGTATTTT.

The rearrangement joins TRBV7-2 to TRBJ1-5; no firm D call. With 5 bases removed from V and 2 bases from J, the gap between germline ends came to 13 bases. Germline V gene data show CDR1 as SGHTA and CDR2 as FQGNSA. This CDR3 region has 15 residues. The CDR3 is CASSSAVGRNQPQHF. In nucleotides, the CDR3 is TGTGCCAGCAGCAGCGCAGTGGGCCGCAATCAGCCCCAGCATTTT.

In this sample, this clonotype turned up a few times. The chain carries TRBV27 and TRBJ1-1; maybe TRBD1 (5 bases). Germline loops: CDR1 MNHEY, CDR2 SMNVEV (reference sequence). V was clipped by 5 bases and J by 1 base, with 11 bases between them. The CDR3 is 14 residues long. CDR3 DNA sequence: TGTGCCAGCAGTCACGGACAAAAGAACACTGAAGCTTTCTTT. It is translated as CASSHGQKNTEAFF.

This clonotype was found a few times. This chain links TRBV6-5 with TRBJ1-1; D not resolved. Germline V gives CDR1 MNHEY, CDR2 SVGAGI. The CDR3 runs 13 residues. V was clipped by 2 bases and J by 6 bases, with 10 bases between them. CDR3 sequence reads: CASSYLLTAEAFF. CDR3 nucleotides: TGTGCCAGCAGTTACCTTCTGACCGCTGAAGCTTTCTTT.

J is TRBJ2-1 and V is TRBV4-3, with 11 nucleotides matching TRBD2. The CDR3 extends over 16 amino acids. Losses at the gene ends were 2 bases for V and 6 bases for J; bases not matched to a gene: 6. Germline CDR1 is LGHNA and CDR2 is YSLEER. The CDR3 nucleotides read TGCGCCAGCAGCCAACTTAGCGGGAGGGGTCTCAATGAGCAGTTCTTC. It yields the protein CASSQLSGRGLNEQFF.

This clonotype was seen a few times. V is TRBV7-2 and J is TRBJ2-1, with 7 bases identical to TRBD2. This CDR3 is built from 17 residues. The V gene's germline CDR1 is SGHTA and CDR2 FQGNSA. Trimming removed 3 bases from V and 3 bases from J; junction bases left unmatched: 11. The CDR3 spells CASSFRGSYLGYNEQFF. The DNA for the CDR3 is TGTGCCAGCAGCTTCCGCGGGAGTTATTTAGGCTACAATGAGCAGTTCTTC.

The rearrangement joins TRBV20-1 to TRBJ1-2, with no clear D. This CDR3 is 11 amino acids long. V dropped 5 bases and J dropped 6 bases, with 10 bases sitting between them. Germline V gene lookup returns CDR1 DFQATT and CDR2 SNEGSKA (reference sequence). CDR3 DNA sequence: TGCAGTGCTGAGGCGGCGGATGGCTACACCTTC. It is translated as CSAEAADGYTF.

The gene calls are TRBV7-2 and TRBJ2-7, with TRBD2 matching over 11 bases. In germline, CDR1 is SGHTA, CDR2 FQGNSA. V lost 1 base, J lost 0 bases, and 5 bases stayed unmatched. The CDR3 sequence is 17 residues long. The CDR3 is CASSLGVTSGVSYEQYF. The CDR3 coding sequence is TGTGCCAGCAGCTTAGGGGTGACTAGCGGGGTCTCCTACGAGCAGTACTTC.

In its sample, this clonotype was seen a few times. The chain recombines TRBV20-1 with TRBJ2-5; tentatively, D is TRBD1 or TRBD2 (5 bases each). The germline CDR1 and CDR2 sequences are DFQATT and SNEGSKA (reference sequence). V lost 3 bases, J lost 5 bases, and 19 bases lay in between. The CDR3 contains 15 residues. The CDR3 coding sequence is TGCAGTGCTAGTATATGGGGGAGAAGTACTGAGACCCAGTACTTC. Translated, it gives CSASIWGRSTETQYF.

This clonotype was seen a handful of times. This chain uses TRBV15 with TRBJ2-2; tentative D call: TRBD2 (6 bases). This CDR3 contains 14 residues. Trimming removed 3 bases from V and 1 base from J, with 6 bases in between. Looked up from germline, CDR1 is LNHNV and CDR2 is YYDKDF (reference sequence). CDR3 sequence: CATSRGGNTGELFF. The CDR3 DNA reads TGTGCCACCAGCAGGGGAGGGAACACCGGGGAGCTGTTTTTT. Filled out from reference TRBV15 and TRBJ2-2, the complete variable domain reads DAMVIQNPRYQVTQFGKPVTLSCSQTLNHNVMYWYQQKSSQAPKLLFHYYDKDFNNEADTPDNFQSRRPNTSFCFLDIRSPGLGDTAMYLCATSRGGNTGELFFGEGSRLTVL.

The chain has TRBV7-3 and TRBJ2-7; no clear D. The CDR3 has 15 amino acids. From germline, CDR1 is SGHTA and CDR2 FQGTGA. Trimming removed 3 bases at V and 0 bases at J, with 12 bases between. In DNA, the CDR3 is TGTGCCAGCAGCTTTAACAGCAGGAGCTCCTACGAGCAGTACTTC. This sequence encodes CASSFNSRSSYEQYF.

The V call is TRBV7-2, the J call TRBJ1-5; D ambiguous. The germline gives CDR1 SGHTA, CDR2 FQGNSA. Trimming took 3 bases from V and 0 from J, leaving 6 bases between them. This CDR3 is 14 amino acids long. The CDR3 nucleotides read TGTGCCAGCAGCTTTACCTCTAGCAATCAGCCCCAGCATTTT. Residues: CASSFTSSNQPQHF.

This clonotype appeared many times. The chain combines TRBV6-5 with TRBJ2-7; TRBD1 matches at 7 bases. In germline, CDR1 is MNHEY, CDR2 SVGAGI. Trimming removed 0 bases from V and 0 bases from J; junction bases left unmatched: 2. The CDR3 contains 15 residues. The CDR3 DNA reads TGTGCCAGCAGTTACTCGGCAGGGGGCTCCTACGAGCAGTACTTC. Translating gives CASSYSAGGSYEQYF.

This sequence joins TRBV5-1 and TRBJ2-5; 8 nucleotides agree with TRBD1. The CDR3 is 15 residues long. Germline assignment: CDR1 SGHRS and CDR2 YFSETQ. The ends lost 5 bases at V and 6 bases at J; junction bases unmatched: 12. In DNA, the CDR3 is TGCGCCAGCAGGGCTCCTGGACAGGGTGGACAGACCCAGTACTTC. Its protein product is CASRAPGQGGQTQYF.

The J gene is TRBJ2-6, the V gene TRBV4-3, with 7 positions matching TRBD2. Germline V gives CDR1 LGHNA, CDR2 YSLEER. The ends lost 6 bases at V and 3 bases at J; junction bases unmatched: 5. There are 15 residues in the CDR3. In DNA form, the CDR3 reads TGCGCCAGCAGACGCACGGGAGGTGGGGCCAACGTCCTGACTTTC. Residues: CASRRTGGGANVLTF.